These 32 T cell receptor beta chains originate from one sample sequenced in a study of molecular identifiers for immune sequencing clone quantification. One entry per CDR3 protein, called by TCRdb with MiXCR from the PCR reads. The sample holds about 640,000 distinct CDR3 sequences, 15% to 20% seen once. Sequencing used naive CD8+ T cells from blood, with Jurkat cell RNA spiked in. Regarding subset: FACS-sorted CD8+CD4-CCR7+CD45RA+ naive T cells. These receptors all come from a human donor in good health. Some libraries in this study had Jurkat cell RNA spiked in.

The rearrangement links TRBV13 to TRBJ2-1; D is possibly TRBD1 or TRBD2 (5 bases each). The CDR3 sequence is 17 residues long. The V gene lost 2 bases and the J gene lost 4 bases, with 18 bases spanning the gap. The germline V gene has CDR1 PRHDT and CDR2 FYEKMQ (reference sequence). The CDR3 sequence: CASSLKGAGGSYNEQFF. The CDR3 nucleotides read TGTGCCAGCAGCTTAAAAGGGGCGGGCGGATCTTACAATGAGCAGTTCTTC.

This rearrangement joins TRBV27 to TRBJ2-1; the match to TRBD2 covers 7 bases. Trimming at V came to 6 bases and at J to 1 base, leaving 9 bases not matched to a gene. There are 16 residues in the CDR3. Germline V CDR1 and CDR2: MNHEY, SMNVEV (reference sequence). The CDR3 DNA is TGTGCCAGCAGCCTCCCGACTAGCCAGTCCTACAATGAGCAGTTCTTC. This sequence encodes CASSLPTSQSYNEQFF.

This clonotype occurred a few times. For the CDR3, the DNA is TGTGCCAGCAGGGGACATCCGGGGGCAAAAGAGACCCAGTACTTC. Its protein product is CASRGHPGAKETQYF. The J gene is TRBJ2-5, the V gene TRBV6-2 or TRBV6-3, with D perhaps given as TRBD1 or TRBD2 (6 bases each). Trimming removed 6 bases from V and 3 bases from J, with 17 bases in between. Germline loops: CDR1 MNHEY, CDR2 SVGEGT. The CDR3 covers 15 residues.

This clonotype was seen repeatedly, ten times or more. The CDR3 coding sequence is TGTGCCAGCAGCTTGAGTAGCGGGGATCACTACGAGCAGTACTTC. It translates to CASSLSSGDHYEQYF. The V gene is TRBV7-9, the J gene TRBJ2-7; 8 bases map to TRBD2. Trimming cost V 3 bases and J 3 bases; bases outside gene matches: 7. Germline V gene lookup returns CDR1 SEHNR and CDR2 FQNEAQ (reference sequence). The CDR3 extends over 15 amino acids. The full variable domain, rest sourced from reference TRBV7-9 and TRBJ2-7, is DTGVSQNPRHKITKRGQNVTFRCDPISEHNRLYWYRQTLGQGPEFLTYFQNEAQLEKSRLLSDRFSAERPKGSFSTLEIQRTEQGDSAMYLCASSLSSGDHYEQYFGPGTRLTVT.

This clonotype showed up just a few times. The chain employs TRBV7-9 and TRBJ2-1, with D possibly being TRBD2 (6 bases). Trimming left V 1 base short and J 0 bases short, with 10 bases between. Per the germline V gene, CDR1 is SEHNR and CDR2 is FQNEAQ (reference sequence). The CDR3 spans 16 residues. The CDR3 sequence: CASSLGFGSSYNEQFF. CDR3 nucleotides: TGTGCCAGCAGCTTAGGTTTCGGGAGCTCCTACAATGAGCAGTTCTTC.

This clonotype was observed a few times. J is TRBJ2-1 and V is TRBV12-3 or TRBV12-4, with D possibly TRBD2 on 6 matching bases. The V end lost 6 bases, the J end lost 10 bases, and 25 bases lay between the germline ends. The CDR3 consists of 16 residues. The CDR3 nucleotides read TGTGCCAGCAGCCACGGAGGGGTAGCGGCTGGGGGAGAGCAGTTCTTC. Translated, it gives CASSHGGVAAGGEQFF.

This clonotype appeared many times. The gene calls are TRBV29-1 and TRBJ1-1, with a weak D call TRBD1 (6 bases). The V and J ends lost 0 bases and 1 base respectively, with 18 bases between them. Germline CDR1 reads SQVTM; CDR2 reads ANQGSEA. The CDR3 contains 17 residues. This chain's CDR3 is CSVEENLIQGQNTEAFF. CDR3 bases: TGCAGCGTTGAAGAAAATCTGATACAGGGTCAGAACACTGAAGCTTTCTTT.

This clonotype was seen only a few times. The chain couples TRBV12-3 or TRBV12-4 to TRBJ2-1, with a tentative D call TRBD1 (5 bases). Deletions cut 3 bases from V and 6 bases from J, with 9 bases between. The CDR3 length is 13 residues. The CDR3, as DNA: TGTGCCAGCAGTTTTACTGGGGCCAATGAGCAGTTCTTC. Encoded protein: CASSFTGANEQFF.

Many counts were recorded for this clonotype. The chain links TRBV6-6 to TRBJ2-5, with D perhaps given as TRBD1 or TRBD2 (5 bases each). There are 13 residues in the CDR3. V was trimmed by 6 bases and J by 2 bases, leaving 10 bases between them. From germline, CDR1 is MNHNY and CDR2 SVGAGI (reference sequence). CDR3 loop: CASSQRTQETQYF. In nucleotides, the CDR3 is TGTGCCAGCAGCCAGCGGACACAAGAGACCCAGTACTTC.

As concerns this clonotype: A much larger clone differs by one base, so this may be a read error. This sequence joins TRBV6-1 and TRBJ1-5, with 7 bases matching TRBD1. Germline V gene data show CDR1 as MNHNS and CDR2 as SASEGT. V was clipped by 10 bases and J by 2 bases; unmatched bases: 11. This CDR3 is built from 15 residues. The CDR3: CANTARGSGNQPQHF. The CDR3 DNA is TGTGCCAACACTGCCAGGGGGTCGGGCAATCAGCCCCAGCATTTT.

This clonotype was detected ten times or more. V gene TRBV6-6 combines with J gene TRBJ2-6; tentative D call: TRBD2 (6 bases). V was clipped by 2 bases and J by 3 bases, with 14 bases between them. This CDR3 has 17 residues. CDR1 is MNHNY and CDR2 is SVGAGI in the germline V gene (reference sequence). CDR3 protein: CASSYNPGSVGANVLTF. The CDR3, as DNA: TGTGCCAGCAGTTACAACCCCGGGAGCGTTGGGGCCAACGTCCTGACTTTC.

This clonotype was seen many times. V usage is TRBV4-3 and J usage is TRBJ2-7, with 14 nucleotides matching TRBD2. The CDR3 length is 16 residues. V shed 6 bases, J shed 2 bases, and the junction held 6 bases outside the gene matches. Per germline, CDR1 LGHNA and CDR2 YSLEER. The CDR3 sequence is CASSSGLAGVTYEQYF. As DNA, the CDR3 is TGCGCCAGCAGTTCGGGACTAGCGGGAGTCACCTACGAGCAGTACTTC.

This clonotype came up many times. In DNA, the CDR3 is TGTGCCAGTAGTATATACCCGGGGGTTGTCACTGAAGCTTTCTTT. Translating it yields CASSIYPGVVTEAFF. The V call is TRBV19, the J call TRBJ1-1; TRBD1 might be the D (5 bases). Trimming cost V 2 bases and J 4 bases, with 14 bases left between them. Per germline, CDR1 LNHDA and CDR2 SQIVND (reference sequence). There are 15 residues in the CDR3.

This clonotype was recorded a few times. It may be a read error: a sequence one base away is much more abundant. This rearrangement joins TRBV20-1 to TRBJ2-3, with D possibly TRBD1 on 7 matching bases. The CDR3 runs to 15 residues. Trimming removed 5 bases from V and 2 bases from J, with 17 bases in between. Germline V lookup: CDR1 DFQATT, CDR2 SNEGSKA (reference sequence). CDR3 DNA sequence: TGCAGTGCTGGAGGGGAAGGGGGCTTCACAGATACGCAGTATTTT. It specifies CSAGGEGGFTDTQYF.

This clonotype was recorded many times. The chain couples TRBV9 to TRBJ2-3, with TRBD2 matching over 13 bases. With 4 bases clipped from V and 5 bases from J, the junction kept 4 bases outside the gene matches. The CDR3 has 15 residues. Germline CDR1 is SGDLS and CDR2 is YYNGEE. The CDR3, as DNA: TGTGCCAGCAGCCCCGGACTAGCGGGAGTAGATACGCAGTATTTT. It yields the protein CASSPGLAGVDTQYF. The full variable domain, in which reference TRBV9 and TRBJ2-3 provide the parts outside the CDR3, is DSGVTQTPKHLITATGQRVTLRCSPRSGDLSVYWYQQSLDQGLQFLIQYYNGEERAKGNILERFSAQQFPDLHSELNLSSLELGDSALYFCASSPGLAGVDTQYFGPGTRLTVL.

This clonotype appeared many times. The rearrangement uses TRBV28 and TRBJ2-5; D gene uncertain. The CDR3 has 13 residues. From germline, CDR1 is MDHEN and CDR2 SYDVKM. V lost 6 bases and J 7 bases, leaving 15 bases between the germline ends. CDR3 nucleotide sequence: TGTGCCAGCAGCCTGGCGGCCCGGCGGACCCAGTACTTC. Translating it yields CASSLAARRTQYF.

About this clonotype: At one end, the junction sequence differs from germline, possibly due to a read error. V usage is TRBV5-3 and J usage is TRBJ2-2; D is possibly TRBD2 (6 bases). TRBV5-3 carries the ORF label, with uncertain function. This CDR3 region has 17 residues. The CDR3 region is CASSLAGSSALTGELFF. The DNA for the CDR3 is TGTGCCAGCAGCTTGGCGGGATCTAGCGCACTGACCGGGGAGCTGTTTTTT.

This clonotype was found many times. The rearrangement joins TRBV10-3 to TRBJ2-1, with TRBD2 matching over 8 bases. Germline CDR1 ENHRY, CDR2 SYGVKD. The V and J ends lost 3 bases and 9 bases, in that order; junction bases with no gene match: 1. The CDR3 has 12 amino acids. The CDR3 protein is CAISETSGEQFF. CDR3 nucleotides: TGTGCCATCAGTGAAACTAGCGGTGAGCAGTTCTTC.

This chain uses TRBV14 with TRBJ2-7; a weak D match, TRBD2 (6 bases). The CDR3 is 14 residues long. The V gene's germline CDR1 is SGHDN and CDR2 FVKESK. Trimming pared 1 base from V and 4 bases from J, leaving 11 bases between. The CDR3 bases are TGTGCCAGCAGCCAAGTGGGAGGTCCGTACGAGCAGTACTTC. Amino acid sequence: CASSQVGGPYEQYF.

A few counts support this clonotype. This rearrangement joins TRBV3-1 to TRBJ1-6; the D gene is possibly TRBD1 (5 bases). Trimming cost V 0 bases and J 3 bases, with 15 bases left between them. This CDR3 comprises 18 residues. CDR1 is LGHDT and CDR2 is YNNKEL in the germline V gene (reference sequence). CDR3 region: CASSQDITGLYYNSPLHF. CDR3 nucleotide sequence: TGTGCCAGCAGCCAAGATATCACAGGCTTATACTATAATTCACCCCTCCACTTT.

At least ten counts were recorded for this clonotype. V usage is TRBV6-5 and J usage is TRBJ2-1; TRBD2 agrees at 14 bases. Germline lookup yields CDR1 MNHEY and CDR2 SVGAGI. Trimming removed 0 bases from V and 7 bases from J; junction bases left unmatched: 2. This CDR3 spans 16 amino acids. The CDR3 reads CASSYSTSGRGNEQFF. In DNA, the CDR3 is TGTGCCAGCAGTTACTCGACTAGCGGGAGGGGAAATGAGCAGTTCTTC.

This sequence joins TRBV19 and TRBJ2-3; D gene ambiguous. Trimming cost V 1 base and J 4 bases, with 9 bases left between them. The CDR3 consists of 14 residues. Germline V lookup: CDR1 LNHDA, CDR2 SQIVND (reference sequence). DNA for the CDR3: TGTGCCAGTAGTATAGGGTTCCCACCAGATACGCAGTATTTT. The encoded protein is CASSIGFPPDTQYF.

Remarks on this clonotype: It may be a read error: a sequence one base away is much more abundant. CDR3 amino acids: CVSSLSLAGGGEQFF. In DNA, the CDR3 is TGTGTCAGCAGTTTGAGTCTAGCGGGGGGAGGTGAGCAGTTCTTC. The chain employs TRBV27 and TRBJ2-1; 11 bases agree with TRBD2. Germline V gene lookup returns CDR1 MNHEY and CDR2 SMNVEV (reference sequence). This CDR3 comprises 15 residues.

This clonotype occurred a few times. The chain combines TRBV19 with TRBJ1-1; no clear D gene. V gave up 7 bases and J gave up 1 base, with 10 bases separating them. This CDR3 spans 13 amino acids. Germline CDR1 and CDR2: LNHDA and SQIVND (reference sequence). CDR3 residues: CASMRRENTEAFF. CDR3 in DNA: TGTGCCAGTATGAGAAGAGAGAACACTGAAGCTTTCTTT.

This chain links TRBV19 with TRBJ2-7, with a possible D match to TRBD1 (6 bases). Trimming took 5 bases from V and 4 from J, leaving 18 bases between them. Per the germline V gene, CDR1 is LNHDA and CDR2 is SQIVND (reference sequence). The CDR3 is made up of 15 amino acids. CDR3 amino acids: CASSPGQRGTYEQYF. CDR3 sequence (DNA): TGTGCCAGTAGTCCCGGACAGAGGGGGACGTACGAGCAGTACTTC.

The chain combines TRBV6-2 or TRBV6-3 with TRBJ2-1; 9 bases agree with TRBD2. After removal of 2 bases from V and 8 bases from J, the junction contained 16 bases not matched to a gene. The V gene's germline CDR1 is MNHEY and CDR2 SVGEGT. The CDR3 has 18 residues. CDR3 in amino acids: CASSYGHQASGKVDEQFF. CDR3 coding DNA: TGTGCCAGCAGTTACGGGCACCAGGCTAGCGGGAAGGTCGATGAGCAGTTCTTC.

In this sample, this clonotype turned up many times. The chain's CDR3 is CASSHPGTSGYYNEQFF. DNA for the CDR3: TGTGCCAGCAGCCACCCAGGGACTAGCGGATACTACAATGAGCAGTTCTTC. This chain connects TRBV5-4 to TRBJ2-1, with 11 nucleotides matching TRBD2. CDR1 SGHNT and CDR2 YYREEE come from the germline V gene (reference sequence). The V and J ends lost 4 bases and 3 bases, in that order; junction bases with no gene match: 9. This CDR3 spans 17 amino acids. The complete variable domain, with remaining parts taken from reference TRBV5-4 and TRBJ2-1, reads ETGVTQSPTHLIKTRGQQVTLRCSSQSGHNTVSWYQQALGQGPQFIFQYYREEENGRGNFPPRFSGLQFPNYSSELNVNALELDDSALYLCASSHPGTSGYYNEQFFGPGTRLTVL.

The chain links TRBV24-1 to TRBJ2-1, with D perhaps matching TRBD1 (6 bases). Trimming took off 7 bases at V and 4 bases at J, with 16 bases between the two ends. The CDR3 runs to 15 residues. The germline CDR1 and CDR2 sequences are KGHDR and SFDVKD. The CDR3 region is CATRFSGHFYNEQFF. CDR3 DNA sequence: TGTGCCACCAGGTTTTCGGGACACTTTTACAATGAGCAGTTCTTC.

The chain has TRBV3-1 and TRBJ2-5, with 9 bases lining up with TRBD1. Germline V gene lookup returns CDR1 LGHDT and CDR2 YNNKEL (reference sequence). The CDR3 runs 21 residues. J was trimmed by 1 base and V by 4 bases; bases with no gene match: 22. The chain's CDR3 is CASSLAGTGRLAALPQETQYF. CDR3 nucleotide sequence: TGTGCCAGCAGCCTTGCTGGGACAGGGCGGCTAGCGGCGCTTCCCCAAGAGACCCAGTACTTC.

The rearrangement joins TRBV19 to TRBJ2-3; D gene unclear. Germline V gives CDR1 LNHDA, CDR2 SQIVND (reference sequence). V was shortened by 3 bases and J by 4 bases, with 11 bases between the two germline ends. CDR3 length: 14 residues. The CDR3 protein is CASSIYGFADTQYF. The CDR3 nucleotides read TGTGCCAGTAGTATTTACGGTTTTGCAGATACGCAGTATTTT.

This clonotype was detected ten times or more. The J gene is TRBJ1-1, the V gene TRBV27; D perhaps matches TRBD1 (5 bases). The V gene's germline CDR1 is MNHEY and CDR2 SMNVEV (reference sequence). V dropped 9 bases and J dropped 8 bases, with 25 bases sitting between them. CDR3 length: 15 amino acids. This CDR3 reads CASSDSSAVMEEAFF. CDR3 coding DNA: TGTGCCAGTTCTGACAGTAGCGCGGTTATGGAAGAAGCTTTCTTT.

This clonotype came up a few times. The chain recombines TRBV9 with TRBJ2-7, with D unresolved. The CDR3 is 13 amino acids. V lost 4 bases to trimming and J lost 5 bases, with 13 bases between them. Germline CDR1 SGDLS, CDR2 YYNGEE. Here the CDR3 reads CASSPSGLNEQYF. DNA for the CDR3: TGTGCCAGCAGCCCAAGTGGCCTGAACGAGCAGTACTTC. The full variable domain, its missing parts supplied by reference TRBV9 and TRBJ2-7, is DSGVTQTPKHLITATGQRVTLRCSPRSGDLSVYWYQQSLDQGLQFLIQYYNGEERAKGNILERFSAQQFPDLHSELNLSSLELGDSALYFCASSPSGLNEQYFGPGTRLTVT.